A selection of T cell receptor beta chains follows, all from one sample in a study of shared clonotypes between healthy human individuals. Sequencing was performed with immunoSEQ multiplex PCR; in TCRdb, only in-frame clones are kept and a portion is missing. The table shows 2 million to 2.5 million clones, with over 85% occurring only once. The specimen sequenced was naive CD4+ T cells from PBMCs. The receptors come from a man in his late teens or twenties in good health. Some clones in this sample may be carry-over from other donors' samples. CDR3s include the opening cysteine and the closing phenylalanine or tryptophan.

V	J	CDR3
TRBV29-1	TRBJ2-7	CSVGLLAAVNEQYF
TRBV29-1	TRBJ2-4	CSVAGLAGVKAQYF
TRBV6-5	TRBJ2-2	CASSYSRRETGELFF
TRBV2	TRBJ1-5	CASRGGSNQPQHF
TRBV6-5	TRBJ1-2	CASRKQGRHYGYTF
TRBV4-3	TRBJ1-5	CASSQDRVQPQHF
TRBV11-3	TRBJ1-5	CASSLVSGNGNQPQHF
TRBV11-3	TRBJ2-1	CASSLRTDNEQFF
TRBV5-1	TRBJ2-1	CASSSDRFWQFF
TRBV7-3	TRBJ2-2	CASSTREGGELFF
TRBV7-9	TRBJ2-7	CASSFIGGGSYEQYF
TRBV18	TRBJ2-7	CASSPPGTSGRAKVREQYF
TRBV2	TRBJ2-7	CASSGTRGEQYF
TRBV29-1	TRBJ2-7	CSVATGSYEQYF
TRBV6-5	TRBJ2-7	CASIPSAGGYEQYF
TRBV6-5	TRBJ1-1	CASSPRGWIEAFF
TRBV2	TRBJ2-2	CASSEIVRGELFF
TRBV5-1	TRBJ1-4	CASSLAGPGNEKLFF
TRBV7-2	TRBJ2-3	CASSLLGTSGRARTDTQYF
TRBV19	TRBJ2-1	CASSTPTGAWFF
TRBV28	TRBJ2-2	CASTPPRQTNTGELFF
TRBV5-5	TRBJ1-2	CASSLTGGADGYTF
TRBV28	TRBJ2-2	CASTRTGELFF
TRBV7-6	TRBJ2-1	CASSPGLAARNEQFF
TRBV4-1	TRBJ1-1	CASSQDGRTQAFF
TRBV5-1	TRBJ2-3	CASSRLPGTSTDTQYF